This T cell receptor beta chain was sequenced for a study of T cell responses to AZD1222 COVID-19 vaccine. Overall study results and limits: Vaccine-associated CD4 TCRs spanned spike, dominant at 160-218 and 743-854.

Of note for this clone: Antigen: not known.

Assay: immunoSEQ multiplex PCR; the TCRdb copy retains only in-frame clones and omits some. The sample has about 120,000 clones, around nine tenths seen once. V was pared by 1 base and J by 5 bases, with 8 bases between. Germline V gene data show CDR1 as SGHVS and CDR2 as FQNEAQ. The CDR3 sequence is 13 residues long. This sample comprised peripheral blood, obtained on day 0 of AZD1222 vaccination. This sequence joins TRBV7-8 and TRBJ1-1; D unresolved. The clonotype was recovered from an adult in good health. The CDR3 loop reads CASSLEGQTEAFF. Here the CDR3 DNA reads TGTGCCAGCAGCTTAGAAGGGCAAACTGAAGCTTTCTTT. Using reference TRBV7-8 and TRBJ1-1 for the parts outside the CDR3, the full variable domain is GAGVSQSPRYKVAKRGQDVALRCDPISGHVSLFWYQQALGQGPEFLTYFQNEAQLDKSGLPSDRFFAERPEGSVSTLKIQRTQQEDSAVYLCASSLEGQTEAFFGQGTRLTVV.